This TCR beta chain is from a study of blood T cell dynamics during melanoma immunotherapy (dated by TCRdb to the early 2020s). The study in broad terms: All patients had metastatic melanoma and were given first-line pembrolizumab or nivolumab plus ipilimumab as standard of care in the United Kingdom. To identify early correlates of response, the study profiled peripheral T cell receptor repertoires in patients with metastatic melanoma before and after one cycle of checkpoint inhibitor therapy. The training cohort was made up of consecutive patients, while a further independent group of patients from the same centre was pooled to form an external validation set.

In the paper's terms, the time point label means: week 3, after first cycle of checkpoint inhibitor. Blood samples were taken at two points: before treatment (T0) and at week 3 (W3), which came after the first cycle of checkpoint blockade. Except for two patients with rapid clinical progression, response was assessed 12 weeks after the first infusion by RECIST 1.1; disease control meant complete response, partial response or stable disease. Patients were not eligible if they had prior systemic cancer treatment, concomitant immunosuppressant therapy or synchronous other active malignancies. Bulk PBMC and plasma cell-free DNA were both sequenced for TCR beta so that circulating cells and T cell turnover could be tracked. Lymphoprep and SepMate tubes were used to isolate PBMC from blood, and red cell lysis was then performed. QIAamp DNA Blood Mini kits were used to extract DNA from both PBMC and sorted T cell subsets.

As concerns this clone: The antigen it recognizes is unknown. No base qualities exist here, and no much larger clone lies one base off it.

The paper as a whole reports these results and caveats: Patients who later achieved disease control showed a bifurcated PBMC repertoire reorganization at W3, with increased clonality or increased diversity, unlike progressors. The study was unable to establish whether the T cell clones driving the repertoire changes were melanoma-specific or instead reflected general immune activation. The relatively small sample size was acknowledged as potentially limiting generalization of the results.

Every bulk PBMC sample had a fixed 350 ng of DNA loaded. The immunoSEQ TCRb Assay kit was used according to manufacturer instructions to amplify TCR beta CDR3 sequences from genomic DNA. The KAPA Library Quantification Kit for Illumina platforms was used to quantify pooled libraries by qPCR. Sequencing of the pooled libraries was done on an Illumina NextSeq 500, with clustering at roughly 0.55-1.1 pM. The original pipeline was this. TCR data were analyzed using immunoSEQ ANALYZER and the R LymphoSeq package. A rearrangement efficiency score was calculated as productive divided by the sum of productive and non-productive CDR3 sequences. Within each patient, timepoints were compared pairwise for clonality, measured with the Gini coefficient, and for diversity, measured with the Renyi index at alpha=1. Clonal relatedness used an edit distance of 3, and repertoire similarity used the Bhattacharyya coefficient, both computed in LymphoSeq. To classify response, a linear discriminant analysis based on week-3 changes in clonality and diversity was built with the R MASS and caret packages. TCRdb stores this immuneACCESS table with in-frame sequences only. Part of the clones is absent; in the studies checked, under half of the shortfall reflects unresolved V genes, and no reason is known for the rest. The V and J calls and clone size are taken from that table; D and trimming were inferred from the DNA. The sample data list some 8,200 clones, and around 90% of these were observed just once. The ten most abundant clones make up roughly 2.5% of the sample.

Trimming costs V 0 bases and J 1 base, and their ends lie 7 bases apart. Including the terminal cysteine and phenylalanine, the CDR3 comprises 15 residues. The entry retains the CDR3 DNA only, 45 bases that are in frame from base 1. The germline V gene (reference sequence) specifies SGHKS as CDR1 and YYEKEE as CDR2. This receptor chain uses TRBV5-5 and TRBJ1-4; tentative D gene TRBD1, with 5 bases matching. The sequence derives from a human donor with melanoma. Sequencing was performed on blood, taken from a patient treated with checkpoint blockade. The DNA sequence is given as TGTGCCAGCAGCTTGGTCGGGGGAACTAATGAAAAACTGTTTTTT. This gives the protein CASSLVGGTNEKLFF.